Given below is one TCR beta chain in context. Time point given: pretreatment peripheral blood. Looked up from germline, CDR1 is MGHRA and CDR2 is YSYEKL. With 0 bases clipped from V and 5 bases from J, the junction kept 3 bases outside the gene matches. This CDR3 comprises 15 residues. This sample was included in a study of PD-L1 blockade in urothelial cancer. On the study more broadly: Specimens of blood held a median count of 141,255 T cells.

Measured with immunoSEQ multiplex PCR; TCRdb has only the in-frame clones, and not every one. The sample includes about 74,000 clones, around 90% of them seen just once. The material sequenced was PBMCs, taken around atezolizumab (anti-PD-L1) treatment. This TCR derives from a man between 70 and 80 years old with urothelial cancer. The genes are TRBV4-1 and TRBJ2-5, with 10 nucleotides matching TRBD2. CDR3 amino acids: CASSQEGAGGETQYF. The CDR3 nucleotides are TGCGCCAGCAGCCAAGAGGGAGCGGGAGGGGAGACCCAGTACTTC.